This is a list of T cell receptor beta chains from one sample in a study of blood T cells in healthy people across ages. TCRdb fed the 5' RACE reads into MiXCR, producing one record per CDR3 protein. The sample has 1,500,000 or so distinct CDR3 sequences, roughly two fifths seen once. Sequencing used blood. These receptors were taken from a woman aged 18 to 35 in good health. The CDR3 runs from the conserved cysteine through the conserved F or W. Fields, in order: clone size, J gene, V gene, D gene, CDR3 protein, CDR3 DNA. A D gene is named only where the DNA matches it firmly. Clone size is not always given. Where it is, it says once, few, many or a class for expanded clones.

clone size: -; J gene: TRBJ2-1; V gene: TRBV20-1; D gene: -; CDR3 protein: CSAGDTSSYNEQFF; CDR3 DNA: TGCAGTGCAGGGGACACCAGCTCCTACAATGAGCAGTTCTTC
clone size: -; J gene: TRBJ1-2; V gene: TRBV10-2; D gene: -; CDR3 protein: CASSESIRGNYGYTF; CDR3 DNA: TGCGCCAGCAGTGAGTCGATCCGGGGCAACTATGGCTACACCTTC
clone size: few; J gene: TRBJ1-2; V gene: TRBV7-9; D gene: -; CDR3 protein: CASSLNQVSGRPHGYTF; CDR3 DNA: TGTGCCAGCAGCTTAAATCAAGTTTCAGGGAGGCCTCATGGCTACACCTTC
clone size: once; J gene: TRBJ2-7; V gene: TRBV10-3; D gene: -; CDR3 protein: CTISLGGVTYEQYF; CDR3 DNA: TGTACCATCAGCCTAGGGGGGGTCACCTACGAGCAGTACTTC
clone size: few; J gene: TRBJ2-1; V gene: TRBV21-1; D gene: -; CDR3 protein: CASSRGGGGYNEQFF; CDR3 DNA: TGTGCCAGCAGCAGGGGGGGCGGGGGCTACAATGAGCAGTTCTTC
clone size: -; J gene: TRBJ2-3; V gene: TRBV7-2; D gene: TRBD2; CDR3 protein: CASSSIAGITDTQYF; CDR3 DNA: TGTGCCAGCAGCTCCATAGCGGGAATCACAGATACGCAGTATTTT
clone size: -; J gene: TRBJ2-7; V gene: TRBV20-1; D gene: -; CDR3 protein: CSAQLGGAGYEQYF; CDR3 DNA: TGCAGTGCCCAGCTTGGGGGAGCAGGCTACGAGCAGTACTTC
clone size: few; J gene: TRBJ1-2; V gene: TRBV25-1; D gene: -; CDR3 protein: CASSDWNANYGYTF; CDR3 DNA: TGTGCCAGCAGTGATTGGAATGCTAACTATGGCTACACCTTC
clone size: -; J gene: TRBJ2-3; V gene: TRBV10-3; D gene: TRBD2; CDR3 protein: CAIRDGLAGTDTQYF; CDR3 DNA: TGTGCCATCAGGGACGGACTAGCCGGCACAGATACGCAGTATTTT
clone size: -; J gene: TRBJ2-1; V gene: TRBV29-1; D gene: TRBD2; CDR3 protein: CSVDMLRTSGGGSQFF; CDR3 DNA: TGCAGCGTTGATATGCTTCGGACTAGCGGGGGGGGTTCGCAGTTCTTC
clone size: -; J gene: TRBJ2-7; V gene: TRBV20-1; D gene: TRBD1; CDR3 protein: CSARWGQSSYEQYF; CDR3 DNA: TGCAGTGCTAGATGGGGACAGAGCTCCTACGAGCAGTACTTC
clone size: few; J gene: TRBJ2-3; V gene: TRBV7-9; D gene: -; CDR3 protein: CASSLASPSQSTDTQYF; CDR3 DNA: TGTGCCAGCAGCTTAGCCTCCCCGTCGCAAAGCACAGATACGCAGTATTTT
clone size: -; J gene: TRBJ1-1; V gene: TRBV4-3; D gene: -; CDR3 protein: CASSQDRRAGRNAFF; CDR3 DNA: TGCGCCAGCAGCCAAGATCGGAGGGCGGGGCGTAACGCTTTCTTT
clone size: -; J gene: TRBJ1-5; V gene: TRBV4-3; D gene: -; CDR3 protein: CASSQDFPIGKYRPQHF; CDR3 DNA: TGCGCCAGCAGCCAAGATTTCCCTATCGGCAAGTATCGGCCCCAGCATTTT
clone size: -; J gene: TRBJ2-5; V gene: TRBV4-1; D gene: -; CDR3 protein: CASSTPGLNEQYF; CDR3 DNA: TGCGCCAGCTCGACGCCCGGATTGAATGAGCAGTACTTC
clone size: -; J gene: TRBJ2-3; V gene: TRBV30; D gene: TRBD2; CDR3 protein: CAWIAGHSTDTQYF; CDR3 DNA: TGTGCCTGGATAGCGGGGCATAGCACAGATACGCAGTATTTT
clone size: -; J gene: TRBJ2-7; V gene: TRBV6-1; D gene: -; CDR3 protein: CASSGYSYEQYF; CDR3 DNA: TGTGCCAGCAGTGGTTACTCCTACGAGCAGTACTTC
clone size: -; J gene: TRBJ2-3; V gene: TRBV6-2/TRBV6-3; D gene: TRBD2; CDR3 protein: CASRLPIPSGLAGQSDTQYF; CDR3 DNA: TGTGCCAGCAGACTCCCAATCCCCTCAGGACTAGCGGGGCAATCAGATACGCAGTATTTT
clone size: -; J gene: TRBJ2-6; V gene: TRBV20-1; D gene: TRBD2; CDR3 protein: CSASNPRETGANVLTF; CDR3 DNA: TGCAGTGCTAGTAATCCGCGGGAGACTGGGGCCAACGTCCTGACTTTC
clone size: -; J gene: TRBJ2-7; V gene: TRBV4-3; D gene: -; CDR3 protein: CASSQVWGGYEQYF; CDR3 DNA: TGCGCCAGCAGCCAAGTTTGGGGTGGCTACGAGCAGTACTTC
clone size: few; J gene: TRBJ2-1; V gene: TRBV24-1; D gene: TRBD2; CDR3 protein: CATSARPRRLAIYNEQFF; CDR3 DNA: TGTGCCACCAGTGCGCGCCCCCGACGACTAGCGATCTACAATGAGCAGTTCTTC
clone size: -; J gene: TRBJ2-7; V gene: TRBV12-3/TRBV12-4; D gene: -; CDR3 protein: CASSLVVYSYNEQYF; CDR3 DNA: TGTGCCAGCAGTTTAGTGGTATACTCCTACAATGAGCAGTACTTC
clone size: -; J gene: TRBJ2-3; V gene: TRBV20-1; D gene: -; CDR3 protein: CSARVLYRDAGATQYF; CDR3 DNA: TGCAGTGCTAGAGTGCTCTACAGGGACGCGGGAGCTACGCAGTATTTT
clone size: -; J gene: TRBJ2-1; V gene: TRBV7-8; D gene: TRBD1; CDR3 protein: CASSNRDREDNEQFF; CDR3 DNA: TGTGCCAGCAGCAACCGGGACAGGGAGGACAATGAGCAGTTCTTC
clone size: -; J gene: TRBJ2-3; V gene: TRBV30; D gene: -; CDR3 protein: CAWSVDISTDTQYF; CDR3 DNA: TGTGCCTGGAGTGTTGACATTAGCACAGATACGCAGTATTTT
clone size: few; J gene: TRBJ1-2; V gene: TRBV27; D gene: -; CDR3 protein: CASSWGGVYGYTF; CDR3 DNA: TGTGCCAGCAGTTGGGGAGGGGTCTATGGCTACACCTTC
clone size: -; J gene: TRBJ1-4; V gene: TRBV5-1; D gene: TRBD1; CDR3 protein: CASSPGQDPEKLFF; CDR3 DNA: TGCGCCAGCAGCCCGGGACAGGACCCTGAGAAACTGTTTTTT
clone size: few; J gene: TRBJ2-7; V gene: TRBV12-3/TRBV12-4; D gene: -; CDR3 protein: CASSSDLTGRYEQYF; CDR3 DNA: TGTGCCAGCAGCTCCGATTTGACAGGGAGGTACGAGCAGTACTTC
clone size: few; J gene: TRBJ2-1; V gene: TRBV25-1; D gene: TRBD2; CDR3 protein: CASSDRGLAGLSPSYNEQFF; CDR3 DNA: TGTGCCAGCAGTGACCGCGGACTAGCGGGGCTTTCCCCGTCCTACAATGAGCAGTTCTTC
clone size: -; J gene: TRBJ2-7; V gene: TRBV6-5; D gene: -; CDR3 protein: CATGPPGYEQYF; CDR3 DNA: TGTGCCACGGGGCCCCCCGGGTACGAGCAGTACTTC
clone size: -; J gene: TRBJ2-4; V gene: TRBV12-3/TRBV12-4; D gene: -; CDR3 protein: CASSGGTLAKNIQYF; CDR3 DNA: TGTGCCAGCAGCGGGGGGACACTAGCCAAAAACATTCAGTACTTC
clone size: once; J gene: TRBJ2-7; V gene: TRBV20-1; D gene: TRBD1; CDR3 protein: CSAGAGTDYEQYF; CDR3 DNA: TGCAGTGCTGGGGCCGGGACAGACTACGAGCAGTACTTC
clone size: -; J gene: TRBJ2-3; V gene: TRBV7-2; D gene: TRBD1; CDR3 protein: CASSLAPGQGMGTDTQYF; CDR3 DNA: TGTGCCAGCAGCTTAGCCCCTGGACAGGGTATGGGCACAGATACGCAGTATTTT
clone size: -; J gene: TRBJ2-1; V gene: TRBV4-3; D gene: -; CDR3 protein: CASSQDGSLAGEQFF; CDR3 DNA: TGCGCCAGCAGCCAAGATGGGTCGCTAGCCGGGGAGCAGTTCTTC
clone size: -; J gene: TRBJ2-7; V gene: TRBV18; D gene: -; CDR3 protein: CASSPEGSRYEQYF; CDR3 DNA: TGTGCCAGCTCACCGGAAGGTTCTCGCTACGAGCAGTACTTC
clone size: -; J gene: TRBJ2-3; V gene: TRBV4-1; D gene: -; CDR3 protein: CASSQVTLSTDTQYF; CDR3 DNA: TGCGCCAGCAGCCAAGTCACACTTAGCACAGATACGCAGTATTTT
clone size: few; J gene: TRBJ1-1; V gene: TRBV6-1; D gene: -; CDR3 protein: CASSGAAGNTEAFF; CDR3 DNA: TGTGCCAGCAGTGGGGCCGCGGGGAACACTGAAGCTTTCTTT
clone size: -; J gene: TRBJ2-7; V gene: TRBV18; D gene: TRBD1; CDR3 protein: CASSPLGQGLSYEQYF; CDR3 DNA: TGTGCCAGCTCACCATTGGGACAGGGACTATCCTACGAGCAGTACTTC
clone size: -; J gene: TRBJ2-7; V gene: TRBV12-3/TRBV12-4; D gene: TRBD1; CDR3 protein: CAGRSGQGSYEQYF; CDR3 DNA: TGTGCCGGCAGATCGGGACAGGGAAGCTACGAGCAGTACTTC
clone size: -; J gene: TRBJ1-1; V gene: TRBV6-7; D gene: -; CDR3 protein: CARGKDDNTEAFF; CDR3 DNA: TGTGCCCGGGGTAAGGACGACAACACTGAAGCTTTCTTT
clone size: once; J gene: TRBJ1-2; V gene: TRBV3-1; D gene: TRBD1; CDR3 protein: CASSHRTGPNYGYTF; CDR3 DNA: TGTGCCAGCAGCCATCGGACAGGACCTAACTATGGCTACACCTTC
clone size: many; J gene: TRBJ2-5; V gene: TRBV9; D gene: -; CDR3 protein: CASSANQETQYF; CDR3 DNA: TGTGCCAGCAGCGCGAACCAAGAGACCCAGTACTTC
clone size: many; J gene: TRBJ2-7; V gene: TRBV20-1; D gene: TRBD2; CDR3 protein: CSARRESSYEQYF; CDR3 DNA: TGCAGTGCTAGGCGGGAGTCCAGCTACGAGCAGTACTTC
clone size: -; J gene: TRBJ2-2; V gene: TRBV9; D gene: -; CDR3 protein: CASSVDPSNTGELFF; CDR3 DNA: TGTGCCAGCAGCGTAGATCCGTCGAACACCGGGGAGCTGTTTTTT
clone size: -; J gene: TRBJ1-2; V gene: TRBV28; D gene: -; CDR3 protein: CTSRRGPNYGYTF; CDR3 DNA: TGTACCAGCAGACGGGGGCCTAACTATGGCTACACCTTC